The clone carrying this TCR beta chain was counted a few times. This sample was included in a study of blood T cell repertoires in COVID-19. In the original processing: By means of reference gene primer amplification, nucleated cell counts were estimated. This table comes from immunoSEQ multiplex PCR, and its TCRdb copy is limited to in-frame clones, with some not included. The D gene and trimming were derived from the DNA, and the V and J assignments and clone size from that table. The sample records approximately 130,000 clones, more than 75% being singletons. Germline V gene data show CDR1 as KGHDR and CDR2 as SFDVKD. Trimming took off 7 bases at V and 0 bases at J, with 9 bases between the two ends. The CDR3 sequence is 14 residues long.

The receptor was isolated from a man in his fifties with active COVID-19. The rearrangement uses TRBV24-1 and TRBJ1-5; D unresolved. The specimen sequenced was peripheral blood. DNA for the CDR3: TGTGCCACCAGCGACACTTTTAGCAATCAGCCCCAGCATTTT. Residues: CATSDTFSNQPQHF.